This T cell receptor (beta chain) originates from a study of blood T cell repertoires in COVID-19. Study details: Samples came from the United States, Italy and Spain, spanning acute and convalescent COVID-19.

Some clones are missing from TCRdb's copy, which holds only in-frame ones; the method was immunoSEQ multiplex PCR. The sample contains 130,000 or so clones, more than 80% of which appear only once. The CDR3 has 16 amino acids. Source material: peripheral blood. The gene calls are TRBV21-1 and TRBJ2-3; the DNA was not compared with TRBD1, the D call given in the table. TRBV21-1 is a pseudogene. The source is a human donor in a cohort sampled during active COVID-19. CDR3 amino acids: CASSAQGAFVTDTQYF. Written as DNA, the CDR3 is TGTGCCAGCAGCGCACAGGGGGCTTTTGTTACAGATACGCAGTATTTT.